One and the same sample provided the 2 T cell receptor beta chains below, sequenced in a study of blood T cells in healthy people across ages. With a J-beta primer mix and a sample-barcoded 5' primer, a second PCR ran about 7 to 12 cycles. One entry per CDR3 protein, called by TCRdb with MiXCR from the 5' RACE reads. Found here are 600,000 to 650,000 distinct CDR3 sequences, 58% of them singletons; the top ten hold around 37%. The sequenced sample consisted of blood. The origin of the receptors is a man between 60 and 75 years old in good health.

This chain connects TRBV6-1 to TRBJ2-5, with D maybe TRBD2 (7 bases). The V gene's germline CDR1 is MNHNS and CDR2 SASEGT. V shed 10 bases and J shed 4 bases, with 22 bases lying between them. The CDR3 is 15 amino acids. DNA of the CDR3: TGTGCCATCGGTAAAAGGGGGGGAAACCGAGAGACCCAGTACTTC. It encodes CAIGKRGGNRETQYF.

V and J are TRBV20-1 and TRBJ2-7; 11 bases line up with TRBD2. The CDR3 loop spans 16 amino acids. The germline V gene encodes CDR1 DFQATT and CDR2 SNEGSKA (reference sequence). V was clipped by 0 bases and J by 0 bases; unmatched bases: 4. The CDR3 protein is CSARDGGTSGSYEQYF. The DNA of the CDR3 is TGCAGTGCTAGAGATGGGGGGACTAGCGGCTCCTACGAGCAGTACTTC.